In this sample, the clone carrying this TCR beta chain turned up a few times. Its antigen is not identified. As for time point: persistent/refractory GD, antithyroid drugs over 5 years with positive TRAb. PBMC-derived RNA was used for the TCR library. The authors drew patients from an endocrinology department in Xi'an, China. V was clipped by 3 bases and J by 2 bases, with 6 bases between them. The CDR3 extends over 13 amino acids. The sample originates from a study of regulatory T cells in long-lasting Graves disease. Study-level background: Over 5 years of antithyroid drugs plus positive TSH receptor antibodies defined persistent Graves' disease. Findings and caveats of the study: Patients with persistent Graves' had lower TCR diversity than newly diagnosed patients.

Researchers made TCR beta libraries by using iRepertoire HTBI primers and running Arm-PCR on CDR3 regions. In the original workflow: About 62 TRBV and roughly 15 TRBJ segments were identified across samples. TCRdb re-analysed the multiplex PCR reads in MiXCR, keeping a single row per CDR3 protein. The V and J calls reflect TCRdb's pipeline rather than the authors' work. The table records around 400,000 distinct CDR3 sequences, about 21% of them present only once. This TCR derives from a female donor with Graves disease. Sequenced here: peripheral blood mononuclear cells (PBMCs), sampled when the disease was refractory, from a patient treated with antithyroid drugs. The V call is TRBV12-3 or TRBV12-4, the J call TRBJ2-3; no clear D gene. In nucleotides, the CDR3 is TGTGCCAGCAGTTTCCTCTACACAGATACGCAGTATTTT. Its protein is CASSFLYTDTQYF.